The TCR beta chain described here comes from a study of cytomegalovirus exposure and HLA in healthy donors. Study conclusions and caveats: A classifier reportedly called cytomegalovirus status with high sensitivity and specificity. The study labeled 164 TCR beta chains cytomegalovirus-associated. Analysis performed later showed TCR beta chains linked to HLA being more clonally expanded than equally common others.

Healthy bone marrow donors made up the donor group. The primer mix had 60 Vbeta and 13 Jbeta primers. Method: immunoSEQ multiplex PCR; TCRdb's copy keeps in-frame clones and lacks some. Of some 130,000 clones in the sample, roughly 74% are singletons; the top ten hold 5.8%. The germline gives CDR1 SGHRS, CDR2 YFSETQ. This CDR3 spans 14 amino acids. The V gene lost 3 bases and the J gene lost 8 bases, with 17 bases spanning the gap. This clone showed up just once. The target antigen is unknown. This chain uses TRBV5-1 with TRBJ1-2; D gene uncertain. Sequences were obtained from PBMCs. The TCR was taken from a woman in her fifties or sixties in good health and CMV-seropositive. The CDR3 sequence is CASSSGKADRGYTF. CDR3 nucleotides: TGCGCCAGCAGCTCCGGGAAGGCAGATAGAGGCTACACCTTC.